A single sample is the source of the 9 T cell receptor beta chains below, sequenced in a study of blood T cell repertoires in COVID-19. The protocol was immunoSEQ multiplex PCR, while the TCRdb copy is restricted to in-frame clones and leaves out a portion. The table lists just over 250,000 clones, 75% to 90% of them singletons. Sequences were obtained from peripheral blood. The receptors originated from a woman in her 70s with COVID-19, enrolled during active disease.

The V gene is TRBV11-3, the J gene TRBJ2-7; tentatively, D is TRBD2 (6 bases). CDR1 is SGHNT, CDR2 YENEEA, per germline. V was clipped by 3 bases and J by 4 bases, with 13 bases between them. The CDR3 totals 14 residues. The CDR3 is CASSFFRDSYEQYF. The CDR3, as DNA: TGTGCCAGCAGCTTTTTCCGGGACTCTTACGAGCAGTACTTC.

This clone was seen once. The J gene is TRBJ2-7, the V gene TRBV2; TRBD1 agrees at 8 bases. The CDR3 length is 15 residues. Looked up from germline, CDR1 is SNHLY and CDR2 is FYNNEI. The V gene end was trimmed by 2 bases and the J gene end by 6 bases; junction bases not matched to a gene: 9. The CDR3 DNA follows: TGTGCCAGCAGTGAACTCCGGACAGGGAGAGGCGAGCAGTACTTC. Translation gives CASSELRTGRGEQYF.

The chain employs TRBV9 and TRBJ1-1; 7 positions match TRBD1. Trimming took 7 bases from V and 0 from J; bases not matched to a gene: 9. CDR1 and CDR2 from the germline V gene are SGDLS and YYNGEE. The CDR3 is 15 residues long. The CDR3 reads CASGPGGRLNTEAFF. The CDR3 DNA follows: TGTGCCAGCGGGCCAGGGGGAAGGCTGAACACTGAAGCTTTCTTT.

V gene TRBV11-2 combines with J gene TRBJ1-5, with unresolved D. V lost 5 bases to trimming and J lost 1 base, with 9 bases between them. The CDR3 totals 14 residues. CDR1 is SGHAT and CDR2 is FQNNGV in the germline V gene. In DNA form, the CDR3 reads TGTGCCAGCAGCCCGAGCGGGAGCAATCAGCCCCAGCATTTT. It encodes CASSPSGSNQPQHF.

This clone was seen a handful of times. Other DNA sequences within the sample encode an identical CDR3. V gene TRBV4-2 combines with J gene TRBJ2-6; no clear D. The germline V gene has CDR1 LGHNA and CDR2 YNFKEQ. The ends were cut back, 0 bases at V and 0 bases at J, with 3 bases in the middle. This CDR3 contains 15 residues. CDR3: CASSQDLSGANVLTF. CDR3 DNA sequence: TGTGCCAGCAGCCAAGACCTCTCTGGGGCCAACGTCCTGACTTTC.

This clone was seen just once. The rearrangement joins TRBV3-1 (or the pseudogene TRBV3-2) to TRBJ2-2; 7 bases match TRBD2. The CDR3 runs 15 residues. Trimming at V came to 1 base and at J to 6 bases, leaving 5 bases not matched to a gene. Germline V gene sequence: CDR1 LGHDT, CDR2 YNNKEL (reference sequence). As DNA, the CDR3 is TGTGCCAGCAGCCAAGTTGGACTAGTTGCCGGGGAGCTGTTTTTT. Amino acids: CASSQVGLVAGELFF.

V is TRBV19 and J is TRBJ2-3, with D hard to call. Germline CDR1 LNHDA, CDR2 SQIVND (reference sequence). The length of the CDR3 is 12 residues. Trimming took 10 bases from V and 2 from J, leaving 10 bases between them. CDR3 nucleotide sequence: TGTGCCACCGGAGCAAACACAGATACGCAGTATTTT. Amino acid sequence: CATGANTDTQYF.

V and J are TRBV7-9 and TRBJ2-1, with 8 bases that match TRBD1. J lost 3 bases, V lost 1 base, and 5 bases had no gene match. Looked up from germline, CDR1 is SEHNR and CDR2 is FQNEAQ (reference sequence). The length of the CDR3 is 16 residues. The CDR3 protein is CASSLVGGQVYNEQFF. Here the CDR3 DNA reads TGTGCCAGCAGCTTAGTAGGGGGACAGGTCTACAATGAGCAGTTCTTC.

Details on this clone: The same CDR3 also results from other DNA sequences found in this sample. This chain links TRBV5-4 with TRBJ2-5; 13 nucleotides line up with TRBD2. V shed 0 bases, J shed 5 bases, and the junction held 4 bases outside the gene matches. Germline lookup yields CDR1 SGHNT and CDR2 YYREEE (reference sequence). The CDR3 has 16 residues. The CDR3, as DNA: TGTGCCAGCAGCTTGGGACTAGCGGGAGGAGGGGAGACCCAGTACTTC. It translates to CASSLGLAGGGETQYF.